This TCR beta chain is drawn from a study of T-cell memory formation after mild COVID-19. With respect to this clonotype: What it binds is not known.

Study findings and constraints: Researchers report contracting CD4+ clones mostly in CM and EM, with CD8+ clones in EMRA. Later expanders leaned toward CD4+, whereas clones contracting from day 15 to 85 were balanced CD4/CD8.

TCRdb re-called the 5' RACE reads with MiXCR, one entry per CDR3 protein. The sample lists about 170,000 distinct CDR3 sequences; 10% to 15% were seen once. The V end lost 5 bases, the J end lost 9 bases, and 20 bases lay between the germline ends. Germline values: CDR1 SGHAT, CDR2 FQNNGV. The CDR3 totals 15 residues. The source material was PBMCs or a T cell subset sorted from them (not recorded which). The sequence was collected from a man in his late teens or twenties who had mild COVID-19 (a few samples of this study predate the infection). Cell type and time point are not known. The rearrangement uses TRBV11-2 and TRBJ2-1; D may be TRBD1 (6 bases). The CDR3 loop is CASSLTGLNPIEQFF. Here the CDR3 DNA reads TGTGCCAGCAGCCTAACAGGGCTTAACCCCATTGAGCAGTTCTTC.